This T cell receptor beta chain was identified during a study of T-cell reconstitution after alpha-beta-depleted transplantation in children. Unique molecular identifiers were incorporated during preparation of the TCRbeta library. TCRdb reanalysed the PCR reads using MiXCR and keeps one entry per CDR3 protein. Among 500,000 to 600,000 distinct CDR3 sequences, 15% to 20% were seen once, and the ten largest hold 2.5% to 3.5%. The sequence was obtained from a human donor who donated a stem cell graft to a child with acute lymphoblastic leukemia. Sequenced here: PBMCs from the stem cell graft donor, sampled from the stem cell graft.

The chain's CDR3 is CASSQAGGSGETQYF. CDR3 nucleotides: TGTGCCAGCAGCCAAGCGGGAGGGTCAGGGGAGACCCAGTACTTC. This chain links TRBV4-2 with TRBJ2-5; the match to TRBD2 covers 8 bases. Germline-derived CDR1 and CDR2 are LGHNA and YNFKEQ. CDR3 size: 15 residues. The trim removed 1 base at V and 5 bases at J, leaving 6 bases unmatched.